A selection of T cell receptor beta chains follows, all from one sample in a study of blood T cell repertoires in COVID-19. Profiled with immunoSEQ multiplex PCR; TCRdb holds only in-frame clones, not every one. The repertoire consists of more than 200,000 clones, with more than 75% occurring once and the leading ten covering about 1.5%. Sample: PBMCs or T cells enriched from blood (not recorded which). These receptors all stem from a woman between 45 and 65 years old who had recovered from COVID-19. CDR3s include the opening cysteine and the closing phenylalanine or tryptophan. The D gene is left open where the match is weak. For some rows the clone size is stated as once, few or many, or as a class when expanded; others skip it.

TRBV6-6	-	TRBJ1-5	-	TGTGCCAGCAGTCCGCGGAACTATAGCAATCAGCCCCAGCATTTT	CASSPRNYSNQPQHF
TRBV7-8	-	TRBJ2-5	-	TGTGCCAGCAGCCCCGGAGAGACCCAGTACTTC	CASSPGETQYF
TRBV18	TRBD2	TRBJ2-1	-	TGTGCCAGCTCACCCGGACTAGCGCCCTTGAGTGAGCAGTTCTTC	CASSPGLAPLSEQFF
TRBV19	-	TRBJ1-1	-	TGTGCCAGTAATCTAAGAGGCGGGGGACCCAACACTGAAGCTTTCTTT	CASNLRGGGPNTEAFF
TRBV3-1/TRBV3-2	-	TRBJ1-6	few	TGTGCCAGCAGCCAAGGGCTTATTGGTTCACCCCTCCACTTT	CASSQGLIGSPLHF
TRBV6-1	-	TRBJ1-1	-	TGTGCCAGCAGTGAACTTAGGACAAGGAACACTGAAGCTTTCTTT	CASSELRTRNTEAFF
TRBV7-6	-	TRBJ2-2	-	TGTGCCAGCAGCTTAGGACAGCACACTCGGGTGCTGTTTTTT	CASSLGQHTRVLFF
TRBV6-5	-	TRBJ2-1	once	TGTGCCAGCAGTTACGGGACTTCTCGTCGGGAGCAGTTCTTC	CASSYGTSRREQFF
TRBV11-2	-	TRBJ2-5	-	TGTGCCAGCAGCTTAGGGGGGCCAACTAGGGTTGAGACCCAGTACTTC	CASSLGGPTRVETQYF
TRBV30	-	TRBJ1-4	-	TGTGCCTGGCAGGTTAAGTCAACTAATGAAAAACTGTTTTTT	CAWQVKSTNEKLFF
TRBV5-1	TRBD1	TRBJ1-1	-	TGCGCCAGCAGCTTGGCCCCGGACAGGGTTGAAGCTTTCTTT	CASSLAPDRVEAFF
TRBV6-1	TRBD2	TRBJ2-1	once	TGTGCCAGCAGTGCCCAGCAACTAGCGGGAGGGCGGCCCTCCTACAATGAGCAGTTCTTC	CASSAQQLAGGRPSYNEQFF
TRBV18	-	TRBJ2-1	-	TGTGCCAGCTCACCCAGAGTAGACAGACACAATGAGCAGTTCTTC	CASSPRVDRHNEQFF
TRBV29-1	-	TRBJ1-2	few	TGCAGCGTTGAAAAAGGGGAATTCTATGGCTACACCTTC	CSVEKGEFYGYTF
TRBV2	TRBD2	TRBJ2-7	-	TGTGCCACAACAGACGGACTAGCGGGTTTAAGAGGTTCCTACGAGCAGTACTTC	CATTDGLAGLRGSYEQYF
TRBV7-9	-	TRBJ2-5	few	TGTGCCAGCAGCTCCGAGGGAGAGACCCAGTACTTC	CASSSEGETQYF
TRBV7-3	-	TRBJ1-1	-	TGTGCCAGCAGCTTGATCAGGGTAACTAAGAACACTGAAGCTTTCTTT	CASSLIRVTKNTEAFF
TRBV28	-	TRBJ1-6	-	TGTGCCAGCCAGATGGCTAGTTCACCCCTCCACTTT	CASQMASSPLHF
TRBV15	-	TRBJ2-3	-	TGTGCCACCAGCGGAATTAGCAGCCGTGGCACAGATACGCAGTATTTT	CATSGISSRGTDTQYF
TRBV20-1	-	TRBJ1-5	-	TGCAGTGCTAGTCCCGGGGGTAGCAATCAGCCCCAGCATTTT	CSASPGGSNQPQHF
TRBV27	TRBD2	TRBJ2-3	-	TGTGCCAGCAAGGGGACTAGAGGGGGAGATACGCAGTATTTT	CASKGTRGGDTQYF
TRBV28	TRBD1	TRBJ1-1	once	TGTGCCAGCAGTTTCGTGCCGGGGGACAGGGCCCGATCGGGTGAAGCTTTCTTT	CASSFVPGDRARSGEAFF
TRBV15	TRBD2	TRBJ2-1	-	TGTGCCACCAGCAGAGGGGTTCGCAGCGGGGCCTACAATGAGCAGTTCTTC	CATSRGVRSGAYNEQFF
TRBV29-1	TRBD1	TRBJ1-1	-	TGCAGCGTTGAACTTGAGGGGGCGAACACTGAAGCTTTCTTT	CSVELEGANTEAFF
TRBV2	TRBD1	TRBJ1-4	-	TGTGCCAGCAGTGTAGGGACAGGGCAAAAACTGTTTTTT	CASSVGTGQKLFF
TRBV19	-	TRBJ1-3	-	TGTGCCACCGTACCGAGCTCTGGAAACACCATATATTTT	CATVPSSGNTIYF
TRBV4-1	-	TRBJ2-1	-	TGCGCCAGCAGCCAAGATCCCCGGGGAGCCGGTTACGTCTTC	CASSQDPRGAGYVF
TRBV28	TRBD1	TRBJ2-3	-	TGTGCCAGCAGTTTTCCCGGGACAGGGGGCAGGAGGACAGATACGCAGTATTTT	CASSFPGTGGRRTDTQYF
TRBV5-6	-	TRBJ2-5	-	TGTGCCAGCAGCTTGGCCGACAGGCAAGAGACCCAGTACTTC	CASSLADRQETQYF
TRBV7-9	-	TRBJ1-1	-	TGTGCCAGCAGCTTATATGATGGCCCGATGAACACTGAAGCTTTCTTT	CASSLYDGPMNTEAFF
TRBV19	TRBD2	TRBJ2-1	-	TGTGCCAGTAGTATAGCAACGGGAGGGGCTCGCAATGAGCAGTTCTTC	CASSIATGGARNEQFF
TRBV7-2	-	TRBJ2-1	-	TGTGCCAGCAGCTCGATACCTTGGGGCTTCCATGAGCAGTTCTTC	CASSSIPWGFHEQFF
TRBV5-1	-	TRBJ2-2	-	TGCGCCAGTTCCTTCACCGTCCCGCGGGACACCGGGGAGCTGTTTTTT	CASSFTVPRDTGELFF
TRBV30	-	TRBJ1-1	-	TGTGCCTGGACGGGACTGGGGAACACTGAAGCTTTCTTT	CAWTGLGNTEAFF
TRBV2	-	TRBJ1-2	-	TGTGCCAGCAACCGAGCCAGTCGGGATGGCTACACCTTC	CASNRASRDGYTF
TRBV10-3	-	TRBJ1-1	-	TGTGCCATCAGTGAGTCCCCCAGGGGCCCGGGAGCTTTCTTT	CAISESPRGPGAFF
TRBV3-1/TRBV3-2	TRBD2	TRBJ2-2	-	TGTGCCAGCAGCCCAAAACGTCTAGCGGTGAACACCGGGGAGCTGTTTTTT	CASSPKRLAVNTGELFF
TRBV4-2	TRBD2	TRBJ2-1	few	TGTGCCAGCAGCCGCCCGACTAGCGGCCTATACAATGAGCAGTTCTTC	CASSRPTSGLYNEQFF
TRBV7-2	TRBD1	TRBJ1-2	-	TGTGCCAGCAGCTTAGTATTCACTCGCAGGACAGGGAATGGCTACACCTTC	CASSLVFTRRTGNGYTF
TRBV5-1	-	TRBJ2-1	-	TGCGCCAGCAGCTTGGTTGAGGACAATGAGCAGTTCTTC	CASSLVEDNEQFF
TRBV27	-	TRBJ1-1	-	TGTGCCAGCAGTACGACAGACTTGATGAACACTGAAGCTTTCTTT	CASSTTDLMNTEAFF
TRBV7-8	TRBD1	TRBJ1-1	-	TGTGCCAGCAGCTGGCGGACAGGGGGGTTGAACACTGAAGCTTTCTTT	CASSWRTGGLNTEAFF
TRBV11-3	-	TRBJ2-2	-	TGTGCCAGCAGCTTAGGGGCAGGTGCCGGGGAGCTGTTTTTT	CASSLGAGAGELFF
TRBV6-4	TRBD2	TRBJ2-1	-	TGTGCCAGCAGTGACGGGCCTAGCGGGGTCAATGAGCAGTTCTTC	CASSDGPSGVNEQFF
TRBV19	-	TRBJ2-7	-	TGTGCCAGTAGTAGGGCTGCAGCCTCAGCCTCCTACGAGCAGTACTTC	CASSRAAASASYEQYF
TRBV5-4	-	TRBJ1-1	-	TGTGCCAGCAGCCAACCAGGGGCGGTGAACACTGAAGCTTTCTTT	CASSQPGAVNTEAFF
TRBV18	-	TRBJ1-2	-	TGTGCCAGCTCACCTGGGGCCTCGGATGGCTACACCTTC	CASSPGASDGYTF
TRBV27	TRBD1	TRBJ1-6	large	TGTGCCAGCAGCGTGAACAGGGGATCCAGTTCACCCCTCCACTTT	CASSVNRGSSSPLHF
TRBV30	TRBD1	TRBJ1-5	-	TGTGCCTGGAGTTCGGGACAGGAAGGGCAGCCCCAGCATTTT	CAWSSGQEGQPQHF
TRBV9	-	TRBJ1-1	once	TGTGCCAGCAGCGTTTCGCAGGGGAGCACTGAAGCTTTCTTT	CASSVSQGSTEAFF
TRBV27	TRBD2	TRBJ2-2	once	TGTGCCAGCAGTTTATCGGTCCTAGCGGGTTACTACACCGGGGAGCTGTTTTTT	CASSLSVLAGYYTGELFF
TRBV4-2	-	TRBJ2-5	once	TGTGCCAGCAGCCAAGATTATTTGGTAGCGGCCCTCCAGACCCAGTACTTC	CASSQDYLVAALQTQYF
TRBV27	TRBD2	TRBJ2-7	-	TGTGCCAGCAGTTCTAGCGGGCCAGCCTACGAGCAGTACTTC	CASSSSGPAYEQYF
TRBV5-6	-	TRBJ2-3	-	TGTGCCAGCAGCTCCTCAAGAGCCTATACGCAGTATTTT	CASSSSRAYTQYF
TRBV27	-	TRBJ1-2	-	TGTGCCAGCAGCCCGAGAGCACCCTATGGCTACACCTTC	CASSPRAPYGYTF
TRBV13	-	TRBJ1-1	-	TGTGCCAGCAGCTCGACAGAACACAGGAACACTGAAGCTTTCTTT	CASSSTEHRNTEAFF
TRBV7-8	TRBD2	TRBJ2-5	-	TGTGCCAGCAGCTTAGGTCTAGCGGGAGGTTCAAAGACCCAGTACTTC	CASSLGLAGGSKTQYF
TRBV7-9	TRBD2	TRBJ2-7	-	TGTGCCAGCAGAGGACTAGCGGGAGTTTCAGGCGAGCAGTACTTC	CASRGLAGVSGEQYF